The 11 T cell receptor beta chains given below trace back to one sample, sequenced in a study of cytomegalovirus exposure and HLA in healthy donors. PCR was performed using 60 Vbeta and 13 Jbeta primers. Clones were sequenced by immunoSEQ multiplex PCR, and TCRdb holds only the in-frame ones, with some missing. The data contain some 120,000 clones, 80% of them singletons. Sequenced sample: PBMCs. Source of these receptors: a man in his forties in good health and CMV-seronegative.

J is TRBJ2-7 and V is TRBV28; 8 positions match TRBD1. This CDR3 comprises 12 residues. In germline, CDR1 is MDHEN, CDR2 SYDVKM. V lost 6 bases, J lost 7 bases, and 5 bases stayed unmatched. The CDR3 sequence is CASRRTGLEQYF. CDR3 sequence (DNA): TGTGCCAGCAGAAGGACAGGGCTTGAGCAGTACTTC.

This chain joins TRBV5-5 and TRBJ1-1; tentatively, D is TRBD1 (5 bases). The CDR3 contains 13 residues. V was clipped by 1 base and J by 4 bases, with 8 bases between them. Germline assignment: CDR1 SGHKS and CDR2 YYEKEE (reference sequence). The CDR3 is CASSLSTVTEAFF. CDR3 nucleotide sequence: TGTGCCAGCAGCTTGTCGACAGTCACTGAAGCTTTCTTT.

The V call is TRBV19, the J call TRBJ1-1, with no clear D. The CDR3 covers 13 residues. V was clipped by 3 bases and J by 3 bases, with 8 bases between them. Per the germline V gene, CDR1 is LNHDA and CDR2 is SQIVND (reference sequence). The CDR3 sequence: CASSISPDTEAFF. The CDR3 region has the DNA TGTGCCAGTAGTATCTCACCAGACACTGAAGCTTTCTTT.

The chain couples TRBV19 to TRBJ1-1; the D gene is possibly TRBD1 (5 bases). Trimming pared 2 bases from V and 5 bases from J, leaving 21 bases between. Germline CDR1 is LNHDA and CDR2 is SQIVND (reference sequence). CDR3 size: 17 residues. CDR3 sequence reads: CASSITPRRGRGTEAFF. CDR3 DNA sequence: TGTGCCAGTAGTATAACCCCACGACGTGGCCGGGGGACTGAAGCTTTCTTT. Complete variable domain (other parts from reference TRBV19 and TRBJ1-1): DGGITQSPKYLFRKEGQNVTLSCEQNLNHDAMYWYRQDPGQGLRLIYYSQIVNDFQKGDIAEGYSVSREKKESFPLTVTSAQKNPTAFYLCASSITPRRGRGTEAFFGQGTRLTVV.

This chain links TRBV12-5 with TRBJ1-1; no definite D call. The CDR3 length is 12 residues. Trimming took 6 bases from V and 5 from J, leaving 10 bases between them. Looked up from germline, CDR1 is LGHNT and CDR2 is FRNRAP. Here the CDR3 reads CASGHSRTEAFF. The CDR3 DNA reads TGTGCTAGTGGCCACTCCCGAACTGAAGCTTTCTTT.

V is TRBV19 and J is TRBJ2-5, with 10 nucleotides matching TRBD1. J gave up 5 bases and V 4 bases, and 4 bases lay outside the gene matches. This CDR3 is built from 14 residues. Germline CDR1 LNHDA, CDR2 SQIVND (reference sequence). This chain's CDR3 is CASSTGTGEETQYF. The CDR3 bases are TGTGCCAGTAGTACCGGGACAGGGGAGGAGACCCAGTACTTC.

This chain connects TRBV28 to TRBJ1-5; D is possibly TRBD1 (6 bases). CDR1 and CDR2 from the germline V gene are MDHEN and SYDVKM. The V gene lost 6 bases and the J gene lost 4 bases, with 16 bases spanning the gap. The CDR3 length is 15 residues. CDR3 nucleotide sequence: TGTGCCAGCAGCGTGGCACAGGGCCTGAATCAGCCCCAGCATTTT. It encodes CASSVAQGLNQPQHF.

The rearrangement uses TRBV7-9 and TRBJ2-1; 9 nucleotides line up with TRBD1. Trimming cost V 2 bases and J 7 bases; bases outside gene matches: 6. The CDR3 sequence is 15 residues long. Germline V gene lookup returns CDR1 SEHNR and CDR2 FQNEAQ (reference sequence). The CDR3 here is CASSLQGQGVNEQFF. The CDR3 DNA reads TGTGCCAGCAGCTTACAGGGACAGGGAGTGAATGAGCAGTTCTTC.

CDR3 nucleotide sequence: TGTGCCAGCAGTTCCAACAAGGGGCCCAGCTACGAGCAGTACTTC. Amino acids: CASSSNKGPSYEQYF. The gene calls are TRBV6-6 and TRBJ2-7, with a tentative D call TRBD1 (5 bases). Trimming took off 4 bases at V and 3 bases at J, with 16 bases between the two ends. CDR1 MNHNY and CDR2 SVGAGI come from the germline V gene (reference sequence). The CDR3 runs 15 residues.

This clone was counted a few times. The DNA of the CDR3 is TGTGCCAGCAACCTCTACCTAGCTGAAGCTTTCTTT. Translation gives CASNLYLAEAFF. The V gene is TRBV5-6, the J gene TRBJ1-1; no clear D gene. The CDR3 length is 12 residues. The ends were cut back, 6 bases at V and 6 bases at J, with 12 bases in the middle. Looked up from germline, CDR1 is SGHDT and CDR2 is YYEEEE.

The rearrangement uses TRBV18 and TRBJ2-7, with TRBD1 as a possible D gene (6 bases). V gave up 5 bases and J gave up 4 bases, with 15 bases separating them. The CDR3 totals 14 residues. CDR1 is KGHSH, CDR2 LQKENI, per germline. The CDR3 nucleotides read TGTGCCAGCTCAAAGGACAGAAACGCGTACGAGCAGTACTTC. This codes for CASSKDRNAYEQYF.